The 20 T cell receptor beta chains given below trace back to one sample, sequenced in a study of T cell responses to AZD1222 COVID-19 vaccine (dated by TCRdb to the early 2020s). The sample's time point label, in plain terms: baseline before first vaccination. Library creation used the immunoSEQ multiplex PCR assay. As stored in TCRdb, this immuneACCESS dataset retains in-frame rearrangements with V and J assigned. A fraction of the clones does not appear; measured against another copy, unresolved V genes explain less than half of the discrepancy, and the remainder lacks a known reason. The sample yields tens of thousands of clones; roughly 86% were counted once. Clones ranked in the top ten supply more than 8.5% of the sample. This specimen was peripheral blood, taken on day 0 of AZD1222 vaccination. The receptors shown here come from an adult in good health.

The chain couples TRBV18 to TRBJ2-1, with D tentatively TRBD2 (6 bases). Germline V lookup: CDR1 KGHSH, CDR2 LQKENI. Trimming removed 3 bases from V and 8 bases from J, with 8 bases in between. The CDR3 is 12 residues long. The CDR3: CASSPGGYEQFF. In DNA, the CDR3 is TGTGCCAGCTCACCTGGAGGGTATGAGCAGTTCTTC. The full variable domain, its missing parts supplied by reference TRBV18 and TRBJ2-1, is NAGVMQNPRHLVRRRGQEARLRCSPMKGHSHVYWYRQLPEEGLKFMVYLQKENIIDESGMPKERFSAEFPKEGPSILRIQQVVRGDSAAYFCASSPGGYEQFFGPGTRLTVL.

The gene calls are TRBV9 and TRBJ2-7; weak D call: TRBD1 (6 bases). This CDR3 has 15 residues. V lost 0 bases, J lost 0 bases, and 10 bases lay in between. From germline, CDR1 is SGDLS and CDR2 YYNGEE. The CDR3 bases are TGTGCCAGCAGCGTAGAAGCAGGGGACTCCTACGAGCAGTACTTC. It codes for CASSVEAGDSYEQYF.

This sequence joins TRBV20-1 and TRBJ2-1; D gene ambiguous. Germline CDR1 and CDR2: DFQATT and SNEGSKA (reference sequence). The germline V and J ends were trimmed by 3 bases and 6 bases, with 21 bases remaining between them. The CDR3 loop spans 16 amino acids. CDR3 DNA sequence: TGCAGTGCTAGTAGTGTGTGGACGGCGGATGGCAATGAGCAGTTCTTC. It codes for CSASSVWTADGNEQFF.

The J gene is TRBJ2-3, the V gene TRBV15; D is unclear. Trimming removed 1 base at V and 0 bases at J, with 8 bases between. The germline V gene encodes CDR1 LNHNV and CDR2 YYDKDF (reference sequence). The CDR3 covers 15 residues. Here the CDR3 DNA reads TGTGCCACCAGCAGAGGTTTTGGGAGCACAGATACGCAGTATTTT. As protein: CATSRGFGSTDTQYF.

The chain carries TRBV6-4 and TRBJ2-1; TRBD1 is a possible D gene (7 bases). The CDR3 is 14 amino acids. Trimming pared 6 bases from V and 6 bases from J, leaving 15 bases between. Germline V gene lookup returns CDR1 MRHNA and CDR2 SNTAGT. CDR3 residues: CASSEAGGLNEQFF. CDR3 nucleotide sequence: TGTGCCAGCAGCGAAGCAGGGGGGCTCAATGAGCAGTTCTTC.

This chain joins TRBV2 and TRBJ2-7; perhaps TRBD1 as D (6 bases). Per germline, CDR1 SNHLY and CDR2 FYNNEI. The CDR3 consists of 15 residues. V was pared by 6 bases and J by 4 bases, with 19 bases between. CDR3 bases: TGTGCCAGCAGCGCTGGCAGGGGTGTTTATTACGAGCAGTACTTC. This gives the protein CASSAGRGVYYEQYF.

The chain links TRBV28 to TRBJ1-6, with TRBD1 identical over 9 bases. V lost 6 bases to trimming and J lost 8 bases; unmatched junction nucleotides: 8. The CDR3 is made up of 15 amino acids. The germline V gene has CDR1 MDHEN and CDR2 SYDVKM. CDR3 region: CASRDRGGGYSPLHF. In nucleotides, the CDR3 is TGTGCCAGCAGGGACAGGGGAGGCGGATATTCACCCCTCCACTTT.

Here the CDR3 DNA reads TGTGCCAGCAGGAGACAGGGAAGCACAGATACGCAGTATTTT. Amino acids: CASRRQGSTDTQYF. This chain connects TRBV7-9 to TRBJ2-3; 7 bases agree with TRBD1. The junction had 3 bases not matched to a gene; V was cut back by 6 bases and J by 0 bases. CDR3 length: 14 amino acids. CDR1 is SEHNR and CDR2 is FQNEAQ in the germline V gene (reference sequence).

The chain joins TRBV18 to TRBJ2-7; possible D gene TRBD1, 6 bases. Germline assignment: CDR1 KGHSH and CDR2 LQKENI. The CDR3 is 17 amino acids. V was clipped by 2 bases and J by 0 bases, with 17 bases between them. This chain's CDR3 is CASSPSPGQRLSYEQYF. The CDR3 DNA reads TGTGCCAGCTCACCATCTCCGGGACAAAGACTCTCCTACGAGCAGTACTTC. Based on the CDR3 plus reference TRBV18 and TRBJ2-7, the full variable domain is NAGVMQNPRHLVRRRGQEARLRCSPMKGHSHVYWYRQLPEEGLKFMVYLQKENIIDESGMPKERFSAEFPKEGPSILRIQQVVRGDSAAYFCASSPSPGQRLSYEQYFGPGTRLTVT.

This sequence joins TRBV2 and TRBJ2-2, with TRBD1 matching 7 bases. Germline lookup yields CDR1 SNHLY and CDR2 FYNNEI. Unmatched junction bases numbered 9, after V lost 5 bases and J lost 6 bases. The CDR3 loop spans 15 amino acids. The DNA of the CDR3 is TGTGCCAGCAGTCCCACCTCCGGGACAGCCGGGGAGCTGTTTTTT. Its protein product is CASSPTSGTAGELFF.

The J gene is TRBJ2-7, the V gene TRBV2, with TRBD2 as a possible D gene (7 bases). The germline CDR1 and CDR2 sequences are SNHLY and FYNNEI. The ends were cut back, 7 bases at V and 0 bases at J, with 13 bases in the middle. The CDR3 runs 14 residues. CDR3 amino acids: CASKRGGTSYEQYF. The CDR3 coding sequence is TGTGCCAGCAAGAGGGGGGGCACCTCCTACGAGCAGTACTTC.

The chain combines TRBV7-2 with TRBJ2-7; D is undetermined. Germline V gene data show CDR1 as SGHTA and CDR2 as FQGNSA. This CDR3 has 14 amino acids. Trimming left V 5 bases short and J 0 bases short, with 11 bases between. The CDR3 reads CASSRSSSSYEQYF. Written as DNA, the CDR3 is TGTGCCAGCAGCCGCTCCTCGAGCTCCTACGAGCAGTACTTC.

The V gene is TRBV19, the J gene TRBJ1-5; weak D call: TRBD1 (6 bases). Germline CDR1 is LNHDA and CDR2 is SQIVND (reference sequence). The V gene lost 6 bases and the J gene lost 4 bases, with 13 bases spanning the gap. The CDR3 runs 14 residues. CDR3 DNA: TGTGCCAGTAGAGGGCAGGGGTTTAATCAGCCCCAGCATTTT. It specifies CASRGQGFNQPQHF. The variable domain in full, completed from reference TRBV19 and TRBJ1-5, reads DGGITQSPKYLFRKEGQNVTLSCEQNLNHDAMYWYRQDPGQGLRLIYYSQIVNDFQKGDIAEGYSVSREKKESFPLTVTSAQKNPTAFYLCASRGQGFNQPQHFGDGTRLSIL.

The V call is TRBV25-1, the J call TRBJ1-3; a possible D gene is TRBD1 (5 bases). Trimming left V 8 bases short and J 2 bases short, with 10 bases between. This CDR3 is 13 amino acids long. CDR1 MGHDK and CDR2 SYGVNS come from the germline V gene. DNA for the CDR3: TGTGCCAGCCGAAGGGGAGCTGGAAACACCATATATTTT. Its translation is CASRRGAGNTIYF.

The chain joins TRBV19 to TRBJ1-2; no firm D call. CDR1 and CDR2 (germline): LNHDA, SQIVND (reference sequence). CDR3 length equals 13 residues. V shed 6 bases and J shed 4 bases, with 12 bases lying between them. For the CDR3, the DNA is TGTGCCAGTAGAAGGTCGAGTCTCTATGGCTACACCTTC. Protein: CASRRSSLYGYTF.

This chain connects TRBV20-1 to TRBJ1-3; TRBD1 might be the D (5 bases). The germline CDR1 and CDR2 sequences are DFQATT and SNEGSKA (reference sequence). V gave up 5 bases and J gave up 4 bases, with 6 bases separating them. This CDR3 comprises 11 residues. CDR3: CSAYRGNTIYF. The CDR3 nucleotides are TGCAGTGCTTACAGGGGAAACACCATATATTTT.

In this sample, this clone turned up once. The chain couples TRBV5-1 to TRBJ2-2; TRBD1 agrees at 8 bases. The germline CDR1 and CDR2 sequences are SGHRS and YFSETQ. J lost 0 bases, V lost 1 base, and 8 bases had no gene match. CDR3 length: 18 amino acids. The CDR3 region is CASSLRITGGANTGELFF. CDR3 bases: TGCGCCAGCAGCTTGCGGATTACAGGGGGAGCGAACACCGGGGAGCTGTTTTTT.

V gene TRBV5-5 combines with J gene TRBJ2-7; no reliable D call. The CDR3 sequence is 13 residues long. Trimming pared 4 bases from V and 2 bases from J, leaving 10 bases between. Germline V CDR1 and CDR2: SGHKS, YYEKEE (reference sequence). Here the CDR3 reads CASSPSGPYEQYF. DNA of the CDR3: TGTGCCAGCAGCCCCTCCGGACCCTACGAGCAGTACTTC.

The chain carries TRBV7-2 and TRBJ1-1; unclear D gene. Germline CDR1 and CDR2: SGHTA and FQGNSA. Trimming took 3 bases from V and 1 from J, leaving 12 bases between them. The CDR3 totals 15 residues. CDR3 in amino acids: CASSFRPFGNTEAFF. The CDR3 DNA follows: TGTGCCAGCAGCTTCAGGCCGTTTGGGAACACTGAAGCTTTCTTT.

The rearrangement uses TRBV10-2 and TRBJ1-1, with 9 bases aligning to TRBD1. The length of the CDR3 is 15 residues. V gave up 4 bases and J gave up 1 base; unmatched junction bases: 4. CDR1 and CDR2 from the germline V gene are WSHSY and SAAADI. CDR3 nucleotides: TGCGCCAGCAGTGTGACGGGACAGGGGAACACTGAAGCTTTCTTT. Encoded protein: CASSVTGQGNTEAFF.